The source of this TCR beta chain is a study of cytomegalovirus exposure and HLA in healthy donors. On this clone itself: Its antigen is still unknown.

Both 60 Vbeta primers and 13 Jbeta primers went into the PCR. Produced via immunoSEQ multiplex PCR; TCRdb's table is partial and in-frame only. This repertoire shows some 40,000 clones, roughly 50% found once; its top ten account for around 6.2%. Overall study findings and caveats: Later work showed greater clonal expansion in HLA-associated TCR beta chains than in equally common others.

The sequence was obtained from a woman in her thirties or forties in good health and CMV-seropositive. Sequencing used PBMCs.

This CDR3 reads CASSRDINSPLHF. CDR3 DNA: TGTGCCAGCTCACGTGACATAAATTCACCCCTCCACTTT. The rearrangement uses TRBV18 and TRBJ1-6; D is undetermined. With 4 bases removed from V and 7 bases from J, the gap between germline ends came to 8 bases. Germline V CDR1 and CDR2: KGHSH, LQKENI. The CDR3 spans 13 residues.